The clone carrying this T cell receptor (beta chain) rates as medium-sized. The antigen is not known. One entry per CDR3 protein results from TCRdb running MiXCR on the 5' RACE reads. Of 3,300 or so distinct CDR3 sequences in the sample, 8.3% were seen once. The entry originates in a study of spatial heterogeneity in lung cancer. This CDR3 is built from 15 residues. V dropped 3 bases and J dropped 6 bases, with 14 bases sitting between them. The V gene's germline CDR1 is KGHSH and CDR2 LQKENI. Study-level points and caveats: Beta chains had 13% to 15% coverage of tumor T cells, and alpha chains had about 7%. One measure, the expanded intratumoral alpha and beta TCR count, tracked tumor mutation counts.

Time point meaning: sample taken at primary tumor resection. This sequence was found in a male donor with early-stage non-small cell lung cancer. The gene calls are TRBV18 and TRBJ2-2; D is unclear. The input for sequencing was lung tumor tissue, taken at surgery. The CDR3 loop reads CASSPGIVSAGELFF. In DNA form, the CDR3 reads TGTGCCAGCTCACCGGGGATAGTTTCGGCCGGGGAGCTGTTTTTT.